This entry features one T cell receptor beta chain sequence. Its antigen is currently unknown. The data were taken from a study of T cell clonotyping in hematopoietic cell transplantation. General study points: No sorting was done, leaving CD4 and CD8 contributions mixed. After transplant, recipient diversity fell while pathologically expanded clonotypes grew through day 180. At the given depth, recipient repertoires were over 95% de novo clonotypes.

Sequenced by immunoSEQ multiplex PCR; TCRdb stores in-frame clones only, minus some. In the table there are 27,000 or so clones, around 95% of which are singletons. CDR1 is MNHEY, CDR2 SVGAGI, per germline. The V and J ends lost 6 bases and 6 bases respectively, with 14 bases between them. CDR3 size: 13 residues. The chain employs TRBV6-5 and TRBJ1-2; maybe TRBD1 (5 bases). Specimen: peripheral blood mononuclear cells. The clonotype was recovered from a man in his forties or fifties in good health. Some clones in this sample may be carry-over from other donors' samples. The CDR3 region is CASRYGQGNGYTF. Written as DNA, the CDR3 is TGTGCCAGCAGATACGGGCAGGGTAATGGCTACACCTTC.